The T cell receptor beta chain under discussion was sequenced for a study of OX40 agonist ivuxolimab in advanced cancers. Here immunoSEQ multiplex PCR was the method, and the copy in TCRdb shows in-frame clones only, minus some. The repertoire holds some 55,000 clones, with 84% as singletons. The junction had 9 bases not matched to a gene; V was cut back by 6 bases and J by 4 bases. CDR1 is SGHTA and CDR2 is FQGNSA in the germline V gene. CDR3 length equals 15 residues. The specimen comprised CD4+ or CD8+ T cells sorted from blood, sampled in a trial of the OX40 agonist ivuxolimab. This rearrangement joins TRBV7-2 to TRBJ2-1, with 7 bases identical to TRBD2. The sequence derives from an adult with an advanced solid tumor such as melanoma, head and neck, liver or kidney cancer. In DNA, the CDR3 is TGTGCCAGCAGTACTCAGGTGGGGGGGTACAATGAGCAGTTCTTC. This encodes CASSTQVGGYNEQFF.